Below are 23 T cell receptor beta chains sequenced from a single sample in a study of T cells in Graves' hyperthyroidism and ophthalmopathy. TCR beta CDR3 sequences were amplified from RNA transcripts. First-round RT-PCR targeting the TCR CDR3 was performed with the HTBI primer set. Each CDR3 protein gets one entry after TCRdb re-called the multiplex PCR reads with MiXCR. The table includes 600,000 to 650,000 distinct CDR3 sequences, less than 25% detected once. The sequencing sample was made of blood. These receptors originate from a man aged 25-45 years with Graves' ophthalmopathy.

This clonotype was counted between two and nine times. DNA for the CDR3: TGTGCCTGGAGTGTAAAGGGTACCTCTGAAGCTTTCTTT. Translated: CAWSVKGTSEAFF. The chain combines TRBV30 with TRBJ1-1; D gene uncertain. Trimming took 0 bases from V and 6 from J, leaving 11 bases between them. Germline assignment: CDR1 GTSNPN and CDR2 SVGIG (reference sequence). The CDR3 loop spans 13 amino acids.

This rearrangement joins TRBV4-1 to TRBJ2-1; 9 bases are a match to TRBD2. V dropped 1 base and J dropped 7; count of bases not matched to a gene: 11. The CDR3 has 17 amino acids. Per the germline V gene, CDR1 is MGHRA and CDR2 is YSYEKL. CDR3 region: CASSQGFAREGGNEQFF. DNA for the CDR3: TGCGCCAGCAGCCAAGGATTTGCGCGGGAGGGCGGGAATGAGCAGTTCTTC.

This clonotype was observed at least ten times. This rearrangement joins TRBV28 to TRBJ2-7; D is possibly TRBD1 (5 bases). CDR1 and CDR2 (germline): MDHEN, SYDVKM. Trimming removed 2 bases at V and 7 bases at J, with 18 bases between. The CDR3 runs to 15 residues. CDR3 sequence reads: CASSLEFVGVKEQYF. CDR3 coding DNA: TGTGCCAGCAGTTTAGAGTTTGTAGGGGTAAAGGAGCAGTACTTC.

This clonotype was seen only a few times. The genes are TRBV7-2 and TRBJ2-3, with 8 bases fitting TRBD2. The V gene's germline CDR1 is SGHTA and CDR2 FQGNSA. This CDR3 comprises 17 residues. V was clipped by 0 bases and J by 6 bases; unmatched bases: 11. The CDR3 DNA reads as TGTGCCAGCAGCTTAGCCATTAGAGCGGGAGTTGCGGATACGCAGTATTTT. It is translated as CASSLAIRAGVADTQYF.

The V call is TRBV2, the J call TRBJ1-3; D possibly corresponds to TRBD1 (5 bases). The length of the CDR3 is 17 residues. The germline CDR1 and CDR2 sequences are SNHLY and FYNNEI. V was cut by 6 bases and J by 0 bases, with 18 bases left in between. The CDR3 DNA sequence: TGTGCCAGCAGCCAGACCCGACAGTTCTTCTCTGGAAACACCATATATTTT. Translation gives CASSQTRQFFSGNTIYF.

This sequence joins TRBV10-3 and TRBJ2-1, with D perhaps given as TRBD1 or TRBD2 (5 bases each). Germline V CDR1 and CDR2: ENHRY, SYGVKD. The CDR3 extends over 13 amino acids. Trimming removed 2 bases at V and 10 bases at J, with 12 bases between. The CDR3 loop is CAISEGTPWEQFF. In nucleotides, the CDR3 is TGTGCCATCAGTGAGGGGACCCCCTGGGAGCAGTTCTTC.

The chain links TRBV4-1 to TRBJ1-5; D may be TRBD1 (5 bases). CDR1 is MGHRA and CDR2 is YSYEKL in the germline V gene. Trimming left V 0 bases short and J 0 bases short, with 18 bases between. The CDR3 has 19 amino acids. For the CDR3, the DNA is TGCGCCAGCAGCCAAGATCCGGGGCCGCCCCTATATAGCAATCAGCCCCAGCATTTT. Translation: CASSQDPGPPLYSNQPQHF.

This clonotype turned up a few times. The chain uses TRBV7-3 and TRBJ2-1; tentatively, D is TRBD2 (6 bases). Trimming left V 5 bases short and J 4 bases short, with 18 bases between. Germline CDR1 SGHTA, CDR2 FQGTGA. This CDR3 spans 16 amino acids. CDR3 sequence (DNA): TGTGCCAGCAGCGGGGCGGGCGGGGTCCCGTACAATGAGCAGTTCTTC. Translating gives CASSGAGGVPYNEQFF.

This chain joins TRBV29-1 and TRBJ2-7, with a possible D match to TRBD1 (6 bases). V lost 4 bases, J lost 6 bases, and 19 bases lay in between. Germline V gives CDR1 SQVTM, CDR2 ANQGSEA. The CDR3 totals 14 residues. The CDR3 nucleotides read TGCAGCGTTGGATTTGGGGCAGGGGTCCGCGAGCAGTACTTC. This sequence encodes CSVGFGAGVREQYF.

The J gene is TRBJ2-7, the V gene TRBV4-2; 10 bases line up with TRBD2. Unmatched junction bases numbered 7, after V lost 4 bases and J lost 4 bases. This CDR3 comprises 15 residues. Per germline, CDR1 LGHNA and CDR2 YNFKEQ. As DNA, the CDR3 is TGTGCCAGCAGCCCCGTAGCTAGCGGGAGATACGAGCAGTACTTC. The encoded protein is CASSPVASGRYEQYF.

V is TRBV5-6 and J is TRBJ2-7; 7 nucleotides agree with TRBD2. This CDR3 is built from 14 residues. Germline V lookup: CDR1 SGHDT, CDR2 YYEEEE. The ends lost 0 bases at V and 3 bases at J; junction bases unmatched: 3. The CDR3 here is CASSLGGSDYEQYF. DNA of the CDR3: TGTGCCAGCAGCTTGGGCGGGAGTGACTACGAGCAGTACTTC.

This clonotype was detected a few times. An end of the junction differs from the germline gene, which may be a read error. The V and J genes are TRBV7-7 and TRBJ2-5, with 7 bases lining up with TRBD1. Germline loops: CDR1 SSHAT, CDR2 FNYEAQ (reference sequence). The CDR3 covers 13 residues. DNA of the CDR3: TGTGCTAGCAGCGCAGACAGGGTAGAGACCCAGTACTTC. This gives the protein CASSADRVETQYF.

In regard to this clonotype: The junction departs from the called germline gene at one end, perhaps through a read error. The V gene is TRBV3-1, the J gene TRBJ2-2; D perhaps matches TRBD2 (5 bases). Per the germline V gene, CDR1 is LGHDT and CDR2 is YNNKEL (reference sequence). CDR3 length: 13 residues. CDR3 DNA: TGTGCCAGCAGCCAAGGCGTTACCGGGGAGCCGTTTTTT. Residues: CASSQGVTGEPFF.

This sequence joins TRBV5-6 and TRBJ2-6; 8 nucleotides line up with TRBD1. J gave up 2 bases and V 0 bases, and 4 bases lay outside the gene matches. The CDR3 totals 17 residues. CDR1 SGHDT and CDR2 YYEEEE come from the germline V gene. CDR3 sequence: CASSLGTGIAGANVLTF. The DNA for the CDR3 is TGTGCCAGCAGCTTGGGGACAGGGATTGCTGGGGCCAACGTCCTGACTTTC.

This clonotype was seen only a few times. This chain uses TRBV6-1 with TRBJ2-2; 7 nucleotides line up with TRBD1. CDR3 length: 15 residues. Germline loops: CDR1 MNHNS, CDR2 SASEGT. The V segment lost 5 bases and the J segment 4 bases; nucleotides outside the gene matches: 7. CDR3 loop: CASSLDRIGTGELFF. The CDR3 region has the DNA TGTGCCAGCAGTCTGGACAGGATAGGCACCGGGGAGCTGTTTTTT.

The chain is built from TRBV7-2 and TRBJ2-2; D is uncertain. The V and J ends lost 3 bases and 7 bases respectively, with 9 bases between them. The CDR3 covers 13 residues. Per germline, CDR1 SGHTA and CDR2 FQGNSA. CDR3: CASSLGMVGELFF. The DNA of the CDR3 is TGTGCCAGCAGCTTGGGTATGGTCGGGGAGCTGTTTTTT. The whole variable domain, filled in from reference TRBV7-2 and TRBJ2-2, reads GAGVSQSPSNKVTEKGKDVELRCDPISGHTALYWYRQSLGQGLEFLIYFQGNSAPDKSGLPSDRFSAERTGGSVSTLTIQRTQQEDSAVYLCASSLGMVGELFFGEGSRLTVL.

Only a few counts were recorded for this clonotype. This chain links TRBV27 with TRBJ2-1, with D uncertain. Trimming shortened V by 2 bases and J by 10 bases, and 18 bases separated the two germline ends. The germline V gene has CDR1 MNHEY and CDR2 SMNVEV (reference sequence). This CDR3 has 15 amino acids. The CDR3 loop reads CASSLIKFVGGEQFF. In DNA, the CDR3 is TGTGCCAGCAGTTTAATAAAGTTTGTGGGTGGCGAGCAGTTCTTC.

The chain employs TRBV28 and TRBJ1-2, with no clear D. Germline V gene data show CDR1 as MDHEN and CDR2 as SYDVKM. V lost 5 bases to trimming and J lost 3 bases, with 7 bases between them. This CDR3 contains 12 residues. The CDR3 nucleotides read TGTGCCAGCAGTCTCCTCCACTATGGCTACACCTTC. Amino acids: CASSLLHYGYTF.

This clonotype was seen a few times. This chain links TRBV7-2 with TRBJ1-5; D is uncertain. The CDR3 has 15 amino acids. The V end lost 5 bases, the J end lost 0 bases, and 11 bases lay between the germline ends. Germline values: CDR1 SGHTA, CDR2 FQGNSA. The CDR3 DNA follows: TGTGCCAGCAGCCTAGAACCTAATAGCAATCAGCCCCAGCATTTT. Its translation is CASSLEPNSNQPQHF.

The chain couples TRBV6-5 to TRBJ2-7, with D perhaps TRBD2 (6 bases). Trimming stripped 2 bases from V and 6 bases from J, with 14 bases between. Germline V gene data show CDR1 as MNHEY and CDR2 as SVGAGI. The CDR3 spans 14 residues. CDR3 protein: CASSYGSGVAEQYF. The CDR3 nucleotides read TGTGCCAGCAGTTACGGATCGGGAGTAGCCGAGCAGTACTTC.

The rearrangement links TRBV30 to TRBJ1-4, with D maybe TRBD1 (5 bases). This CDR3 is built from 15 residues. Trimming cost V 2 bases and J 3 bases, with 13 bases left between them. CDR1 is GTSNPN and CDR2 is SVGIG in the germline V gene (reference sequence). CDR3 loop: CAWSSNGAPNEKLFF. CDR3 DNA: TGTGCCTGGAGTTCCAACGGGGCCCCTAATGAAAAACTGTTTTTT.

This chain links TRBV28 with TRBJ1-5, with D possibly TRBD1 on 5 matching bases. There are 16 residues in the CDR3. Trimming stripped 6 bases from V and 6 bases from J, with 21 bases between. Germline CDR1 and CDR2: MDHEN and SYDVKM. The CDR3 region is CASRMDGGGGLQPQHF. The CDR3 DNA reads TGTGCCAGCAGAATGGACGGCGGCGGGGGACTTCAGCCCCAGCATTTT.

The J gene is TRBJ2-4, the V gene TRBV27, with TRBD1 identical over 11 bases. This CDR3 has 14 amino acids. Germline V CDR1 and CDR2: MNHEY, SMNVEV (reference sequence). The junction had 5 bases not matched to a gene; V was cut back by 6 bases and J by 7 bases. The CDR3 nucleotides are TGTGCCAGCAGCGCTGGACAGGGGGCGAACATTCAGTACTTC. Protein sequence: CASSAGQGANIQYF.